The clone carrying this TCR beta chain was seen ten or more times. The antigen is unknown. The record originates from a study of Graves' ophthalmopathy and Graves' hyperthyroidism. The study's findings and limits: Blood shared most expanded thyroid clonotypes above 0.001 frequency. Sensitivity of about 67% and specificity of 72% to 85% were achieved by the model that predicted ophthalmopathy progression.

The authors amplified TCR beta CDR3 regions from RNA transcripts. First-round RT-PCR with HTBI primers preceded a second-round multiplex PCR. TCRdb reprocessed the multiplex PCR reads with MiXCR, giving one entry per CDR3 protein. The repertoire holds under 250,000 distinct CDR3 sequences, with 20% to 25% as singletons. Material: peripheral blood. The clonotype comes from a woman aged 50 to 60 with Graves' ophthalmopathy.

CDR3 in DNA: TGTGCCAGCAGCTCCAGCGATATGGTCAATGAGCAGTTCTTC. It yields the protein CASSSSDMVNEQFF. The chain has TRBV7-9 and TRBJ2-1; D ambiguous. CDR1 is SEHNR and CDR2 is FQNEAQ in the germline V gene (reference sequence). Trimming shortened V by 4 bases and J by 6 bases, and 13 bases separated the two germline ends. This CDR3 comprises 14 residues. Full variable domain (outside the CDR3, taken from reference TRBV7-9 and TRBJ2-1): DTGVSQNPRHKITKRGQNVTFRCDPISEHNRLYWYRQTLGQGPEFLTYFQNEAQLEKSRLLSDRFSAERPKGSFSTLEIQRTEQGDSAMYLCASSSSDMVNEQFFGPGTRLTVL.